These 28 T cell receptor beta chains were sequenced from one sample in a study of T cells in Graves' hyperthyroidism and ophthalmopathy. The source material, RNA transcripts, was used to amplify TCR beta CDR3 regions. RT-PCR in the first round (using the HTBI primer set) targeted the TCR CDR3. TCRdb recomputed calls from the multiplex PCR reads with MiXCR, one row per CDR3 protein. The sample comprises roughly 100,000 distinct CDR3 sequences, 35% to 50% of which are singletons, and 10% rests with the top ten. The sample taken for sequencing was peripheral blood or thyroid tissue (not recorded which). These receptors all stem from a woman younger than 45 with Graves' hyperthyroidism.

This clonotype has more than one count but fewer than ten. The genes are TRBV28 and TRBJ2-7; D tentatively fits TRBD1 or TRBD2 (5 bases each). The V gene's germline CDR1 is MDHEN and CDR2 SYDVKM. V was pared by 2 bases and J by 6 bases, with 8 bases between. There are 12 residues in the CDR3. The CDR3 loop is CASSLGTSEQYF. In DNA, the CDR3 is TGTGCCAGCAGTTTAGGGACCAGCGAGCAGTACTTC.

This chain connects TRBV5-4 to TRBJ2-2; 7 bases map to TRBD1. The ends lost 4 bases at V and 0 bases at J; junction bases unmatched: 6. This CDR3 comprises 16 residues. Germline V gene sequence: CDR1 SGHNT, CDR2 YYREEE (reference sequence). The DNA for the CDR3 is TGTGCCAGCAGCACCCCGGGACAGACGAACACCGGGGAGCTGTTTTTT. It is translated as CASSTPGQTNTGELFF.

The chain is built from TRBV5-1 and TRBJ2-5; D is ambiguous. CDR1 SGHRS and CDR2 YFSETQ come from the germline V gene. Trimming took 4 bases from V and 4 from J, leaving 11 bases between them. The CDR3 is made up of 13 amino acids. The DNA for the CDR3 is TGCGCCAGCAGCCTTACCGGGTCAGAGACCCAGTACTTC. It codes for CASSLTGSETQYF.

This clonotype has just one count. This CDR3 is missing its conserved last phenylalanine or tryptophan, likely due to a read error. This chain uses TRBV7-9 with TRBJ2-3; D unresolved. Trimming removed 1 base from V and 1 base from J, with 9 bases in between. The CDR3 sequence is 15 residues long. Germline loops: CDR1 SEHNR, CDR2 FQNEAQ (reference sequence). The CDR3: CASSLDGIRTDTQYL. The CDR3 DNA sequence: TGTGCCAGCAGCTTAGACGGAATCCGCACAGATACGCAGTATCTT.

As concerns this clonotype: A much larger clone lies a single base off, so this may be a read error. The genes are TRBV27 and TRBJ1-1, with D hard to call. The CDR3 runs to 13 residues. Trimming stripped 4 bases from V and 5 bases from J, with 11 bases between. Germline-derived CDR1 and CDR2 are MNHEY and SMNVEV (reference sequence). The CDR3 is CASSYFGGTEAFF. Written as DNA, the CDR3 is TGTGCCAGCAGTTACTTTGGTGGAACTGAAGCTTTCTTT.

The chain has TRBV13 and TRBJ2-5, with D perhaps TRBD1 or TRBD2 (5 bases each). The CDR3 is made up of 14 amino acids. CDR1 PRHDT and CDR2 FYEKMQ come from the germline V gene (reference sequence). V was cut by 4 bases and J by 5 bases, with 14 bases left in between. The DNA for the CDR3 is TGTGCCAGCAGCTCACAAAGTGAGGGGGAGACCCAGTACTTC. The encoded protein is CASSSQSEGETQYF.

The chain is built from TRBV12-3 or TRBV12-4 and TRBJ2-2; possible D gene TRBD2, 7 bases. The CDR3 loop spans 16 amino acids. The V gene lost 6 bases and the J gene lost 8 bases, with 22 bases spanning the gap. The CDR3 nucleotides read TGTGCCAGCAGCCAAGTCATGACGGGGGGCCTAGGGGAGCTGTTTTTT. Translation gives CASSQVMTGGLGELFF.

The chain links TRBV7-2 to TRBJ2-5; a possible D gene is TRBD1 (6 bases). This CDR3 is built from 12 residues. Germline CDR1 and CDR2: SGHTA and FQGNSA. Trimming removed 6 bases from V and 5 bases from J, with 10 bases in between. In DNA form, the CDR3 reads TGTGCCAGCAGGCCTACAGGGGAGACCCAGTACTTC. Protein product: CASRPTGETQYF.

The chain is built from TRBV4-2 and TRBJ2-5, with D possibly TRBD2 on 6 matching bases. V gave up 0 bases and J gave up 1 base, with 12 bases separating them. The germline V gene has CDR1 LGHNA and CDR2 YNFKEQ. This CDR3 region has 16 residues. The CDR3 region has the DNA TGTGCCAGCAGCCAAGATAGGAGACTAGGCCAAGAGACCCAGTACTTC. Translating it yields CASSQDRRLGQETQYF.

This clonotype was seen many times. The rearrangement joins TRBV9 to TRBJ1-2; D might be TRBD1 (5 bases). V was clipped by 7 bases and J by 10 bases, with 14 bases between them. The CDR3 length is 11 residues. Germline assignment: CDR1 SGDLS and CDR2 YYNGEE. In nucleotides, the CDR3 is TGTGCCAGCGGAGGGGTTAAGTACTACACCTTC. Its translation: CASGGVKYYTF.

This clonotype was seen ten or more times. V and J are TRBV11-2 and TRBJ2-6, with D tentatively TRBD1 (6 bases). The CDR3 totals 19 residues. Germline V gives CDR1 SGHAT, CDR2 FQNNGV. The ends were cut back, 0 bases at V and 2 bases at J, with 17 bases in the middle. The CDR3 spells CASSLEPLLTGTGANVLTF. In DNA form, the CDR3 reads TGTGCCAGCAGCTTAGAGCCCCTCCTGACAGGCACTGGGGCCAACGTCCTGACTTTC.

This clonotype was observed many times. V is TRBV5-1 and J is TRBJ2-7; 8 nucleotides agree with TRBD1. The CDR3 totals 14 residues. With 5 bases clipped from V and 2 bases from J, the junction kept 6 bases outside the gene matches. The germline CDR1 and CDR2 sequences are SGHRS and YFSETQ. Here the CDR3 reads CASSQKGQAYEQYF. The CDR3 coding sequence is TGCGCCAGCAGTCAAAAGGGACAGGCCTACGAGCAGTACTTC.

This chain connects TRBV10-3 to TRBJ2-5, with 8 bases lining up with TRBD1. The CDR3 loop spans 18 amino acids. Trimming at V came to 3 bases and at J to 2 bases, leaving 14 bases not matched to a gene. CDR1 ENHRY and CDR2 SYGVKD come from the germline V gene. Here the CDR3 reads CAISDDSSTGQGQETQYF. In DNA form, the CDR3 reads TGTGCCATCAGTGACGACAGCTCCACCGGACAGGGACAAGAGACCCAGTACTTC.

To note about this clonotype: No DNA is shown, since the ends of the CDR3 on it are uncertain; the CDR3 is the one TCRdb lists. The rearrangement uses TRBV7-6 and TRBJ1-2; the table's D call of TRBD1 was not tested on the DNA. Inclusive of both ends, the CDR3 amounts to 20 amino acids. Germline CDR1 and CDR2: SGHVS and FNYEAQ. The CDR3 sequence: CASSIYLCSVPGQANYGYTF.

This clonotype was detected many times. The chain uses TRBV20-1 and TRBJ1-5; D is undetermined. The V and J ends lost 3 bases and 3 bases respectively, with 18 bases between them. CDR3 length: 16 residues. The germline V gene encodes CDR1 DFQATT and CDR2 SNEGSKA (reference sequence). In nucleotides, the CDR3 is TGCAGTGCTAGTAAGATGCCGCGGACCAACAATCAGCCCCAGCATTTT. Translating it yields CSASKMPRTNNQPQHF.

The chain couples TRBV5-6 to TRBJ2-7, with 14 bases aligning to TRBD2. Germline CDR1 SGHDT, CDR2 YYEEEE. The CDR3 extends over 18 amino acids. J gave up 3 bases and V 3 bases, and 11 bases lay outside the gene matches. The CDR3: CASSSGLAGVTLVYEQYF. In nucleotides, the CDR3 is TGTGCCAGCAGCTCGGGACTAGCGGGAGTTACTTTAGTCTACGAGCAGTACTTC.

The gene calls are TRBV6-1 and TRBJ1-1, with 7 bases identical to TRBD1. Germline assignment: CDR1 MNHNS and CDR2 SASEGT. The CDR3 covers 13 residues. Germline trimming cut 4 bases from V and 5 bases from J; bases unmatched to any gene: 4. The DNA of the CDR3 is TGTGCCAGCAGTGGACAGGGTGAGACTGAAGCTTTCTTT. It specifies CASSGQGETEAFF.

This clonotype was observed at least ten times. CDR3 protein: CSATRHVLETQYF. CDR3 nucleotide sequence: TGCAGTGCTACCCGACATGTTCTCGAGACCCAGTACTTC. The rearrangement links TRBV20-1 to TRBJ2-5; D gene uncertain. Deletions cut 4 bases from V and 5 bases from J, with 14 bases between. This CDR3 is 13 amino acids long. CDR1 is DFQATT and CDR2 is SNEGSKA in the germline V gene (reference sequence).

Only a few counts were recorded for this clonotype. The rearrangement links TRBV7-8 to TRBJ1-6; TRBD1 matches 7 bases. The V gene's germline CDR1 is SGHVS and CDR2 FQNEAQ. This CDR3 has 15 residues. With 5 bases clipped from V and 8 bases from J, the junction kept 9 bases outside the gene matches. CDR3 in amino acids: CASSIYRGSDSPLHF. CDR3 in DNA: TGTGCCAGCAGCATCTACAGGGGCTCGGATTCACCCCTCCACTTT.

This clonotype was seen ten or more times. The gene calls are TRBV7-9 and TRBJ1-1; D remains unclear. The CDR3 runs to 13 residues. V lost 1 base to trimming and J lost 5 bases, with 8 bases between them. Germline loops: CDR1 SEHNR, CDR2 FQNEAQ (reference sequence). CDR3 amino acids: CASSLESLTEAFF. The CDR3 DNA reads TGTGCCAGCAGCTTAGAAAGTCTAACTGAAGCTTTCTTT. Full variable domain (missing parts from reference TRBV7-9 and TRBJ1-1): DTGVSQNPRHKITKRGQNVTFRCDPISEHNRLYWYRQTLGQGPEFLTYFQNEAQLEKSRLLSDRFSAERPKGSFSTLEIQRTEQGDSAMYLCASSLESLTEAFFGQGTRLTVV.

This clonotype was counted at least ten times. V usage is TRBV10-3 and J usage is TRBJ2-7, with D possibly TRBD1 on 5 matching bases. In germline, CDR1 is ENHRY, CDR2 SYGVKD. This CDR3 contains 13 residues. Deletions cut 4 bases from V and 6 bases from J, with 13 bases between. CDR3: CAISGVRVSEQYF. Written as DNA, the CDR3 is TGTGCCATCAGTGGGGTCAGGGTAAGCGAGCAGTACTTC.

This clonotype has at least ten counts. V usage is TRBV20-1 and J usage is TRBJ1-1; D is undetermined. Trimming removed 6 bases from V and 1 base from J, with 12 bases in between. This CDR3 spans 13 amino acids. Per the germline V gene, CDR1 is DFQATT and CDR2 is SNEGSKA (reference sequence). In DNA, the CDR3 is TGCAGTGCCCCGAATAACCCGAACACTGAAGCTTTCTTT. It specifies CSAPNNPNTEAFF.

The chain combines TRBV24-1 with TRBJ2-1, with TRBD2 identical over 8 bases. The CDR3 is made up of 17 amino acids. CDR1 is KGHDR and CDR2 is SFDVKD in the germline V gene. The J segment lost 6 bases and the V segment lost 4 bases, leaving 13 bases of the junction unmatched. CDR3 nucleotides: TGTGCCACCAGTGACCTTGGGGACGGGAGGGCGTTCAATGAGCAGTTCTTC. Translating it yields CATSDLGDGRAFNEQFF.

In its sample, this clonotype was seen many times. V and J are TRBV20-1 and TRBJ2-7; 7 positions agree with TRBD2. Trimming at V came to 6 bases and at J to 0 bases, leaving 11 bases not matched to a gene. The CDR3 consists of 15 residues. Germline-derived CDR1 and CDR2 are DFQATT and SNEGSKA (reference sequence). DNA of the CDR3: TGCAGTGCCTACACAACTAGCGAGAGCTCCTACGAGCAGTACTTC. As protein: CSAYTTSESSYEQYF.

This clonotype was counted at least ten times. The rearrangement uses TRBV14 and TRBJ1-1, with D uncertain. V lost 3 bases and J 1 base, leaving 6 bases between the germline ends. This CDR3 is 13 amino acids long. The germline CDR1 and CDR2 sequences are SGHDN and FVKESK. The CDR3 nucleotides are TGTGCCAGCAGCCATCGACAGAACACTGAAGCTTTCTTT. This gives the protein CASSHRQNTEAFF.

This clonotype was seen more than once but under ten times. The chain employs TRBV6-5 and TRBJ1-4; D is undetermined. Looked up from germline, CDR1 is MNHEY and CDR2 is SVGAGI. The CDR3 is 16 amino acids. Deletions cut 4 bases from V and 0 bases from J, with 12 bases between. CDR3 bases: TGTGCCAGCAGTTTAAATGTTGGTTCAACTAATGAAAAACTGTTTTTT. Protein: CASSLNVGSTNEKLFF.

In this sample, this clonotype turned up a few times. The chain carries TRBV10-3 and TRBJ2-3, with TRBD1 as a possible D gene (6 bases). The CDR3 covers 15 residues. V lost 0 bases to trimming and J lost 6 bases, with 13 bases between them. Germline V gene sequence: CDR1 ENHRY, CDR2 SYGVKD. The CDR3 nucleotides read TGTGCCATCAGTGAGTCCCACCAGGGGATCGATACGCAGTATTTT. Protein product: CAISESHQGIDTQYF.

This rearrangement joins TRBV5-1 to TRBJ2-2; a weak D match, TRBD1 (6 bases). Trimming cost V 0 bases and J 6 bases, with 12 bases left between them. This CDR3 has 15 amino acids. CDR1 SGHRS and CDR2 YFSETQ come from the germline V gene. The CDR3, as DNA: TGCGCCAGCAGCTTGGGGCAGGGGATCGCCGGGGAGCTGTTTTTT. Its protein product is CASSLGQGIAGELFF.